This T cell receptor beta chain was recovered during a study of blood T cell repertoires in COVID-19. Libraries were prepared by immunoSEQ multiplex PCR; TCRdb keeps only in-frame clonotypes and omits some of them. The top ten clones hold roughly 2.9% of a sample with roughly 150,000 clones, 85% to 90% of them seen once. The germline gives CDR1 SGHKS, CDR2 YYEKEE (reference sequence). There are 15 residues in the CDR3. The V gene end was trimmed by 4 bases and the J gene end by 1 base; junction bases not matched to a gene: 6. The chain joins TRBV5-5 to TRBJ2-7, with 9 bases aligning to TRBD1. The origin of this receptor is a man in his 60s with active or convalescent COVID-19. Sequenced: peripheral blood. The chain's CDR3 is CASSRAGQGSYEQYF. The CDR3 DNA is TGTGCCAGCAGCCGAGCGGGACAGGGTTCCTACGAGCAGTACTTC.